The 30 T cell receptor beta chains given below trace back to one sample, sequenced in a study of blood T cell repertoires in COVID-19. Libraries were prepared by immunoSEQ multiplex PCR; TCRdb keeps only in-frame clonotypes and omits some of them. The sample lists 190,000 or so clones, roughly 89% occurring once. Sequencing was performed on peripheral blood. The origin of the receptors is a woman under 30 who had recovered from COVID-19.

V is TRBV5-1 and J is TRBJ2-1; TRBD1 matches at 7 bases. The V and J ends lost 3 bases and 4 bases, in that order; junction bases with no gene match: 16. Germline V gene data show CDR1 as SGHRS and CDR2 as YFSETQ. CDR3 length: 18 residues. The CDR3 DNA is TGCGCCAGCAGCTGGCCCCGGACAGGAGTGTATACTTACAATGAGCAGTTCTTC. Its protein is CASSWPRTGVYTYNEQFF. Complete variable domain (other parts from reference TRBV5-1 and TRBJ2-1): KAGVTQTPRYLIKTRGQQVTLSCSPISGHRSVSWYQQTPGQGLQFLFEYFSETQRNKGNFPGRFSGRQFSNSRSEMNVSTLELGDSALYLCASSWPRTGVYTYNEQFFGPGTRLTVL.

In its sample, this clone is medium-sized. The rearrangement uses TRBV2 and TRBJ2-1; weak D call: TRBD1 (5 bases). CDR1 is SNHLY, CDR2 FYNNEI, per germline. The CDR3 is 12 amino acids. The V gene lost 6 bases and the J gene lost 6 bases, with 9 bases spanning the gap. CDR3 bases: TGTGCCAGCAGAGCCGACAGCAATGAGCAGTTCTTC. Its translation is CASRADSNEQFF.

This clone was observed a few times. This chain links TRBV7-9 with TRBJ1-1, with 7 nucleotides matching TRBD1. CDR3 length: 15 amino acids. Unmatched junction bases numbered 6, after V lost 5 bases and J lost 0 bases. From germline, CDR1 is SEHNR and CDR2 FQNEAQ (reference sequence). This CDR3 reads CASSLTGAMNTEAFF. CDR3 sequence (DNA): TGTGCCAGCAGCCTCACAGGGGCCATGAACACTGAAGCTTTCTTT. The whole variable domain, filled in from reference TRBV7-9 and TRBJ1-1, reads DTGVSQNPRHKITKRGQNVTFRCDPISEHNRLYWYRQTLGQGPEFLTYFQNEAQLEKSRLLSDRFSAERPKGSFSTLEIQRTEQGDSAMYLCASSLTGAMNTEAFFGQGTRLTVV.

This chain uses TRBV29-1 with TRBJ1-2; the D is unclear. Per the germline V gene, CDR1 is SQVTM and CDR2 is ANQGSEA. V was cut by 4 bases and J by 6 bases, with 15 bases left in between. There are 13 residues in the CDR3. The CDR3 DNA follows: TGCAGCGTTGGTGTAGTGGGCGGGGATGGCTACACCTTC. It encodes CSVGVVGGDGYTF.

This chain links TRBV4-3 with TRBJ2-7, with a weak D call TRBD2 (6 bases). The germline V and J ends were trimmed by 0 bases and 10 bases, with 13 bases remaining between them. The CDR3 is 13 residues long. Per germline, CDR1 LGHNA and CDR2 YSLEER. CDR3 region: CASSQDRRVQQYV. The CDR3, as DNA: TGCGCCAGCAGCCAAGATCGGAGGGTTCAACAGTACGTC.

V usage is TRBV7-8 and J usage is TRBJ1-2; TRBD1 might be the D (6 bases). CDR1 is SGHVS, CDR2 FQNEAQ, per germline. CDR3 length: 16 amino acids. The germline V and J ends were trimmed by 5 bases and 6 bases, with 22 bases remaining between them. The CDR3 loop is CASSRETKTGRDGYTF. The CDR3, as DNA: TGTGCCAGCAGCCGAGAAACCAAGACAGGAAGAGATGGCTACACCTTC.

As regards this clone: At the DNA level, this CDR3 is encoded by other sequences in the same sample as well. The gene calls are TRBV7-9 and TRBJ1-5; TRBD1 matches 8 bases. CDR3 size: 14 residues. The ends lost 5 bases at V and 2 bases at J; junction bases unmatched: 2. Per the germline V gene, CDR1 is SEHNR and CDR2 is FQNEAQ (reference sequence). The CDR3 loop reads CASSPGGGNQPQHF. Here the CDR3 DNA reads TGTGCCAGCAGCCCAGGGGGCGGCAATCAGCCCCAGCATTTT.

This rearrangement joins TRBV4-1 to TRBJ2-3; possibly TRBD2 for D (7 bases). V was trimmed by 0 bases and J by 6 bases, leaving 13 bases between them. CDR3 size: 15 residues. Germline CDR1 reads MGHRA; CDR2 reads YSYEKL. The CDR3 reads CASSQDRGGGDTQYF. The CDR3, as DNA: TGCGCCAGCAGCCAAGATAGGGGAGGGGGGGATACGCAGTATTTT.

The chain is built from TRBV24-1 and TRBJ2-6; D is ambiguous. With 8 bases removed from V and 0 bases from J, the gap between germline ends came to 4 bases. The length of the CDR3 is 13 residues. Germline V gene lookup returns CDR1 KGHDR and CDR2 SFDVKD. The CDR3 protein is CATKSSGANVLTF. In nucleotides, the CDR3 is TGTGCCACCAAGAGCTCTGGGGCCAACGTCCTGACTTTC.

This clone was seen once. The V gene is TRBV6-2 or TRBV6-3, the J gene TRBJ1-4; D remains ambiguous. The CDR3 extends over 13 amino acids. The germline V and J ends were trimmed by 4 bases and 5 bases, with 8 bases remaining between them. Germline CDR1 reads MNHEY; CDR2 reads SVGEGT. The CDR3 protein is CASSWAENEKLFF. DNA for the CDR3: TGTGCCAGCAGTTGGGCAGAAAATGAAAAACTGTTTTTT.

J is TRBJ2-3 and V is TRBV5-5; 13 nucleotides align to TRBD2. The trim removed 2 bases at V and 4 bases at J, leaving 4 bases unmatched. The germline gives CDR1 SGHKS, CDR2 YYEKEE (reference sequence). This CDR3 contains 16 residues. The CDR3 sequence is CASSLDGLAGADTQYF. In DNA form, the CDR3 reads TGTGCCAGCAGCTTAGACGGACTAGCGGGAGCAGATACGCAGTATTTT.

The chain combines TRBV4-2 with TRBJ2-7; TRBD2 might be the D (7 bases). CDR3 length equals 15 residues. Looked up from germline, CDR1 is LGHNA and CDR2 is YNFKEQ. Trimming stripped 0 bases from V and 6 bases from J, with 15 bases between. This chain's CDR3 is CASSQEEGGSGEQYF. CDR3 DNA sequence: TGTGCCAGCAGCCAAGAGGAGGGGGGGAGCGGCGAGCAGTACTTC.

The CDR3 coding sequence is TGTGCCATCAGCCGGGGACAGGGGTGGAATTCACCCCTCCACTTT. This encodes CAISRGQGWNSPLHF. The V and J genes are TRBV10-3 and TRBJ1-6; TRBD1 aligns across 10 bases. CDR1 is ENHRY, CDR2 SYGVKD, per germline. The CDR3 spans 15 residues. After removal of 6 bases from V and 7 bases from J, the junction contained 6 bases not matched to a gene.

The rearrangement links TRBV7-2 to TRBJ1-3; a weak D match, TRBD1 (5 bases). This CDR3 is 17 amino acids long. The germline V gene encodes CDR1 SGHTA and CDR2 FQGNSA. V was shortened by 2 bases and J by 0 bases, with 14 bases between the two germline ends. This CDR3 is CASSLFAGTASGNTIYF. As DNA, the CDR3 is TGTGCCAGCAGCTTATTCGCGGGGACGGCCTCTGGAAACACCATATATTTT.

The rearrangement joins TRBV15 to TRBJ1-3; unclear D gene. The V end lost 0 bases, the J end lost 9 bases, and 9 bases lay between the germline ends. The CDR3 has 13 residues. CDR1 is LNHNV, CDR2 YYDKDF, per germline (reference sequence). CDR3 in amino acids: CATSRDTFSTIYF. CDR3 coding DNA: TGTGCCACCAGCAGAGACACCTTCAGCACCATATATTTT.

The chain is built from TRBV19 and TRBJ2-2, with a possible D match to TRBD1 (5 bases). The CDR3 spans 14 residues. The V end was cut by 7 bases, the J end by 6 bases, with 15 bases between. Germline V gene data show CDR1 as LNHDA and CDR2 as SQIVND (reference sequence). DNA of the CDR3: TGTGCCAGTACTAGGGGAAGAGATCCCGGGGAGCTGTTTTTT. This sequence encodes CASTRGRDPGELFF.

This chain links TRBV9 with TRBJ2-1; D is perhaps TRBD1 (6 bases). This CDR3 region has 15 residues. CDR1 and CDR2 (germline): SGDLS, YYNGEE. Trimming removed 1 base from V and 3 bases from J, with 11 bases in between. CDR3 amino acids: CASSVSGQIYNEQFF. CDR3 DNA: TGTGCCAGCAGCGTATCTGGACAGATCTACAATGAGCAGTTCTTC.

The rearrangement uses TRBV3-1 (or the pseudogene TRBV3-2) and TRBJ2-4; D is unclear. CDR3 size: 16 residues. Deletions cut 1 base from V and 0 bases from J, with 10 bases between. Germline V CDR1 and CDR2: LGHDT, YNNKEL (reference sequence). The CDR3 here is CASSQGYRLAKNIQYF. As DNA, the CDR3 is TGTGCCAGCAGCCAAGGGTATAGATTAGCCAAAAACATTCAGTACTTC.

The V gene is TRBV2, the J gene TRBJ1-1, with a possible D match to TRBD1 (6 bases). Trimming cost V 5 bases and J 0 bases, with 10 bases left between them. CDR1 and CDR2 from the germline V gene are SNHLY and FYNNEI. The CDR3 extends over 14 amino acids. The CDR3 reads CASSYGQLNTEAFF. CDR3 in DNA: TGTGCCAGCAGTTACGGACAGCTGAACACTGAAGCTTTCTTT.

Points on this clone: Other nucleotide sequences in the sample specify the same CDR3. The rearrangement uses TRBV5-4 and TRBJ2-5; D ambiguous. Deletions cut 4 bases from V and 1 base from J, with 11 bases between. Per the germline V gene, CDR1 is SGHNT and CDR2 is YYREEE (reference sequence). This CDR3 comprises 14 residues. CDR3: CASSLRDTQETQYF. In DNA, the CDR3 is TGTGCCAGCAGCCTCCGAGACACCCAAGAGACCCAGTACTTC.

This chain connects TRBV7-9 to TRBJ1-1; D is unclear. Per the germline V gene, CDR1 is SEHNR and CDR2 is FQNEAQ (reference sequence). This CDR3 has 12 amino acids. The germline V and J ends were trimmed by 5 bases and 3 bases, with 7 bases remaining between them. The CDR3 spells CASSGGDTEAFF. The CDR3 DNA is TGTGCCAGCAGCGGCGGGGACACTGAAGCTTTCTTT. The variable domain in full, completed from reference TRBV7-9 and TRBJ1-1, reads DTGVSQNPRHKITKRGQNVTFRCDPISEHNRLYWYRQTLGQGPEFLTYFQNEAQLEKSRLLSDRFSAERPKGSFSTLEIQRTEQGDSAMYLCASSGGDTEAFFGQGTRLTVV.

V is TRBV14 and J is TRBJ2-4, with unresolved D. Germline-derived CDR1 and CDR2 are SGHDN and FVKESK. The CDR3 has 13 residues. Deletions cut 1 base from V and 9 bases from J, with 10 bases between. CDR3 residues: CASSQVGLSIQYF. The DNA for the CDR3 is TGTGCCAGCAGCCAAGTGGGCTTATCCATTCAGTACTTC.

DNA of the CDR3: TGTGCCATCAGTGGACCCCCCGGGACAGTGGGCCCATACGAGCAGTACTTC. The encoded protein is CAISGPPGTVGPYEQYF. The rearrangement links TRBV10-3 to TRBJ2-7, with 7 bases lining up with TRBD1. This CDR3 has 17 amino acids. With V trimmed by 4 bases and J by 4 bases, 16 bases remained unmatched. Looked up from germline, CDR1 is ENHRY and CDR2 is SYGVKD.

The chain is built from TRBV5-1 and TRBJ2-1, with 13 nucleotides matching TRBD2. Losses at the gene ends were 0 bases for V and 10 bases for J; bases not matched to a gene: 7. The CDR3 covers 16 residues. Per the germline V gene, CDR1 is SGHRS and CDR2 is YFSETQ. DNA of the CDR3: TGCGCCAGCAGCTTGGTAACTAGCGGGAGGGCCCAGGAGCAGTTCTTC. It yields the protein CASSLVTSGRAQEQFF.

The CDR3 region has the DNA TGCGCCAGCAGCCAAGTAGGGGATTATAATTCACCCCTCCACTTT. Translation: CASSQVGDYNSPLHF. The rearrangement joins TRBV4-3 to TRBJ1-6; possible D gene TRBD1, 5 bases. CDR3 size: 15 residues. V lost 1 base, J lost 4 bases, and 8 bases lay in between. Germline CDR1 is LGHNA and CDR2 is YSLEER.

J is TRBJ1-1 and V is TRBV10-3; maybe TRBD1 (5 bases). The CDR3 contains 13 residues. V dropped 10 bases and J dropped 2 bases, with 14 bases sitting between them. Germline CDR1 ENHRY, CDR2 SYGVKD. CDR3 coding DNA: TGTGCCAATCGAAGACAGCTCAACACTGAAGCTTTCTTT. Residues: CANRRQLNTEAFF.

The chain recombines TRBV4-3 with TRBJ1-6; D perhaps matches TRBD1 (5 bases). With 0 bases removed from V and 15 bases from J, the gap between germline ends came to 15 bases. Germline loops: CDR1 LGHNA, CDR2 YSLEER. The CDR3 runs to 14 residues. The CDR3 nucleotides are TGCGCCAGCAGCCAAGAGAGATGGGCGGGGCACCTCCACTTT. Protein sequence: CASSQERWAGHLHF.

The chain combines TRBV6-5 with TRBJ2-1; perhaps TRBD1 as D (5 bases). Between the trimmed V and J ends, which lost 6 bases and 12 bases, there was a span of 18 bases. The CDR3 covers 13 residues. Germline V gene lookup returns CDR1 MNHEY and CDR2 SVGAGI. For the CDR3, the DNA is TGTGCCAGCAGCTCCAGGGTAGGAGATGCGCAGTTCTTC. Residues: CASSSRVGDAQFF.

CDR3 residues: CSASVSPNTEAFF. The CDR3 coding sequence is TGCAGTGCTAGTGTCAGTCCGAACACTGAAGCTTTCTTT. The J gene is TRBJ1-1, the V gene TRBV20-1; D gene ambiguous. The CDR3 covers 13 residues. V dropped 3 bases and J dropped 1 base, with 9 bases sitting between them. Germline V lookup: CDR1 DFQATT, CDR2 SNEGSKA (reference sequence).

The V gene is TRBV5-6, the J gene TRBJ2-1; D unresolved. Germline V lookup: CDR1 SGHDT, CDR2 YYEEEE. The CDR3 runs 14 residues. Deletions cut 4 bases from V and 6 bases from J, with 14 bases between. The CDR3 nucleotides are TGTGCCAGCAGCCCCTACGGGTCCGGCAATGAGCAGTTCTTC. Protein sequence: CASSPYGSGNEQFF.